This TCR beta chain appears in the sequencing data of a study of T cells expressing NK-cell markers. Germline loops: CDR1 SGDLS, CDR2 YYNGEE. CDR3 length: 13 residues. TCRdb reprocessed the 5' RACE reads, with one entry per CDR3 protein and no DNA. The record lists fewer than 550,000 distinct CDR3 sequences, of which the ten most abundant hold 1.4%. Regarding this clonotype: Its antigen is currently unknown.

Broader study findings: Top CD8+ clonotypes included the dominant CD3+CD56+NKG2C+ clonotypes in a handful of donors.

The clonotype was recovered from a woman aged 45-65 years in good health. The sample consisted of blood T cells: a sorted CD56 or NKG2C T cell subset, CD4+ or CD8+ T cells, or bulk PBMC T cells (not recorded which). J is TRBJ1-2 and V is TRBV9; the D gene TCRdb calls, TRBD1, cannot be checked with no DNA. The chain's CDR3 is CASSGYRVDGYTF.